What follows are 7 T cell receptor beta chains derived from one specimen sequenced in a study of identifying expanded T cells in peripheral blood. Here immunoSEQ multiplex PCR was the method, and the copy in TCRdb shows in-frame clones only, minus some. Among about 110,000 clones listed, about nine tenths were seen once. The material sequenced was blood. These receptors were collected from a person aged 18 to 70 in good health.

The rearrangement joins TRBV7-6 to TRBJ2-7; tentative D call: TRBD1 (6 bases). The length of the CDR3 is 15 residues. V was shortened by 0 bases and J by 3 bases, with 12 bases between the two germline ends. Germline CDR1 reads SGHVS; CDR2 reads FNYEAQ. The CDR3 here is CASSLAPGQSYEQYF. CDR3 sequence (DNA): TGTGCCAGCAGCTTAGCCCCGGGACAAAGCTACGAGCAGTACTTC. The variable domain in full, completed from reference TRBV7-6 and TRBJ2-7, reads GAGVSQSPRYKVTKRGQDVALRCDPISGHVSLYWYRQALGQGPEFLTYFNYEAQQDKSGLPNDRFSAERPEGSISTLTIQRTEQRDSAMYRCASSLAPGQSYEQYFGPGTRLTVT.

This clone appeared a single time. The chain carries TRBV29-1 and TRBJ1-1; D not resolved. The CDR3 length is 12 residues. Germline V gene lookup returns CDR1 SQVTM and CDR2 ANQGSEA. The CDR3 DNA follows: TGCAGTGGAGTTGGGTTGAACACTGAAGCTTTCTTT. Its protein is CSGVGLNTEAFF.

This clone was recorded only once. V gene TRBV30 combines with J gene TRBJ1-2; tentative D call: TRBD1 (6 bases). Germline V lookup: CDR1 GTSNPN, CDR2 SVGIG (reference sequence). There are 14 residues in the CDR3. The V end was cut by 5 bases, the J end by 4 bases, with 17 bases between. The CDR3 sequence: CAWEGQPTSYGYTF. In nucleotides, the CDR3 is TGTGCCTGGGAAGGACAGCCAACTAGCTATGGCTACACCTTC.

The V and J genes are TRBV14 and TRBJ1-6; 8 nucleotides line up with TRBD1. The CDR3 contains 15 residues. The germline V gene encodes CDR1 SGHDN and CDR2 FVKESK. Trimming at V came to 6 bases and at J to 7 bases, leaving 8 bases not matched to a gene. CDR3 sequence (DNA): TGTGCCAGCAGATCCGGGACAGGATTCAATTCACCCCTCCACTTT. The encoded protein is CASRSGTGFNSPLHF.

This chain joins TRBV29-1 and TRBJ2-3; D may match TRBD1 or TRBD2 (5 bases each). There are 13 residues in the CDR3. V lost 6 bases and J 1 base, leaving 11 bases between the germline ends. CDR1 SQVTM and CDR2 ANQGSEA come from the germline V gene. CDR3 coding DNA: TGCAGCGTGGGCCTGGGGGGCACAGATACGCAGTATTTT. This encodes CSVGLGGTDTQYF.

This chain links TRBV5-1 with TRBJ2-5; either TRBD1 or TRBD2 may fit D (6 bases each). The CDR3 loop spans 13 amino acids. With 2 bases removed from V and 5 bases from J, the gap between germline ends came to 10 bases. Per germline, CDR1 SGHRS and CDR2 YFSETQ. CDR3 DNA sequence: TGCGCCAGCAGCTTCGGGGGCGCCGAGACCCAGTACTTC. As protein: CASSFGGAETQYF.

V is TRBV5-8 and J is TRBJ2-7; a weak D match, TRBD2 (5 bases). This CDR3 has 14 residues. V was trimmed by 2 bases and J by 4 bases, leaving 13 bases between them. Germline assignment: CDR1 SGHTS and CDR2 YDEGEE. This CDR3 is CASSLPGERYEQYF. DNA of the CDR3: TGTGCCAGCAGCTTACCCGGGGAAAGGTACGAGCAGTACTTC.